The T cell receptor beta chain under discussion was sequenced for a study of blood T cells in healthy people across ages. Overall study findings and caveats: Long-lived donors carried more naive CD4+ cells and greater diversity than aged donors. Roughly linear age-related decline in beta diversity appeared, significant by age 40.

It was with a sample-barcoded 5' primer and a J-beta primer mix that a second PCR of roughly 7 to 12 cycles was run. TCRdb re-analysed the 5' RACE reads in MiXCR, keeping a single row per CDR3 protein. Altogether 700,000 to 850,000 distinct CDR3 sequences are present, about 36% being singletons, with the ten largest covering 10% to 15%. This CDR3 contains 16 residues. With V trimmed by 2 bases and J by 0 bases, 3 bases remained unmatched. CDR1 and CDR2 (germline): SGHRS, YFSETQ. This clonotype was recorded many times. No antigen is known for it. This receptor was obtained from a man younger than 30 in good health. Sequenced material: blood. The chain recombines TRBV5-1 with TRBJ2-3, with TRBD2 matching over 10 bases. The chain's CDR3 is CASSFSGGHSTDTQYF. DNA of the CDR3: TGCGCCAGCAGCTTTAGCGGGGGGCACAGCACAGATACGCAGTATTTT.